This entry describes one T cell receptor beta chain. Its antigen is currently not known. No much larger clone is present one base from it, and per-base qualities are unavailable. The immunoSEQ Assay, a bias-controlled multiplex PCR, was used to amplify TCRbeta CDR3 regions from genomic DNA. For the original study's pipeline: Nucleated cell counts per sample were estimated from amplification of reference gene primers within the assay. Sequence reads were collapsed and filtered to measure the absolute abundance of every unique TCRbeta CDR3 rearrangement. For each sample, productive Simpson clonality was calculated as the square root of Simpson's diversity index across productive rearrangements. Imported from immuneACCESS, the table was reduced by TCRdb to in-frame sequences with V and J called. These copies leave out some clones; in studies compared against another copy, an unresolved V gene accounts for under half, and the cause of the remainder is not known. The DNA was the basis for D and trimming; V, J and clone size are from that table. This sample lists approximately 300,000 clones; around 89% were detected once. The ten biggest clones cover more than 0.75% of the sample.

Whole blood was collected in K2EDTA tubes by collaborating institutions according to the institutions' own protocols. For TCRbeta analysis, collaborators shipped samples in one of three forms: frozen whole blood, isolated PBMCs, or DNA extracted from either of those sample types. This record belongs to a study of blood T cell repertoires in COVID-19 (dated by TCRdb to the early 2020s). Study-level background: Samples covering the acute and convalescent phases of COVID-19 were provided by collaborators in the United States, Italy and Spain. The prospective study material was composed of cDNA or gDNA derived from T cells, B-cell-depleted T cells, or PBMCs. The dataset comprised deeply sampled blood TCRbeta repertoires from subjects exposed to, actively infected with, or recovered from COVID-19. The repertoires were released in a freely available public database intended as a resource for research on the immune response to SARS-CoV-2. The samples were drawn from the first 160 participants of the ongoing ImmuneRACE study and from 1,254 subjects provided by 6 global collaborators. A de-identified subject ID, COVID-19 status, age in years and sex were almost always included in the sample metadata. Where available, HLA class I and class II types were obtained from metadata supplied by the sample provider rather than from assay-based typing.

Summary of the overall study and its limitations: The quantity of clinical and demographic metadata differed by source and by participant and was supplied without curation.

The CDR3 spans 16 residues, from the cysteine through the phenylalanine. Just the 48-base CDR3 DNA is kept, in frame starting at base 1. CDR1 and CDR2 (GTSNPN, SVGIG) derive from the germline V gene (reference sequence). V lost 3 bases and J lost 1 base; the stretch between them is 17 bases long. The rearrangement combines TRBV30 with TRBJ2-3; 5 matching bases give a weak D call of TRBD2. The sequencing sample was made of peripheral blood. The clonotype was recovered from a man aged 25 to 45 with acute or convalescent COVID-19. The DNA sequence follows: TGTGCCTGGAGGCGTGAGGGCGTATGGGGCACAGATACGCAGTATTTT. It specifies CAWRREGVWGTDTQYF.